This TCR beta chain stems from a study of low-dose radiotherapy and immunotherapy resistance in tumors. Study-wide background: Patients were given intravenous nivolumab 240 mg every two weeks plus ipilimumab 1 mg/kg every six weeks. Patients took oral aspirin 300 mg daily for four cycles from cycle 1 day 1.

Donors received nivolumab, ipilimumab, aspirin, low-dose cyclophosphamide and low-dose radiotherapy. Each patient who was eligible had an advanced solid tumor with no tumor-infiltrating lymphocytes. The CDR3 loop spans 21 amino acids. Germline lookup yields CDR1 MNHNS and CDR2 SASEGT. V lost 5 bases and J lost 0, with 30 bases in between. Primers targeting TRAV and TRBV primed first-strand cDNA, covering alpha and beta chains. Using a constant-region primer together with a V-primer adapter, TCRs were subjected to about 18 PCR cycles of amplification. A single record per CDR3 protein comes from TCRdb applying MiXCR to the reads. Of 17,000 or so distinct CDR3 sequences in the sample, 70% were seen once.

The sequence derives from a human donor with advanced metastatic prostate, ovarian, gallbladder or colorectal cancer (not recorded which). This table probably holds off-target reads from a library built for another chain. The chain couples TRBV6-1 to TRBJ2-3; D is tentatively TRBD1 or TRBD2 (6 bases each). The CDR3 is CASSYLLGSQGPGTSTDTQYF. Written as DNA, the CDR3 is TGTGCCAGCAGTTATCTCCTTGGGAGTCAGGGGCCGGGGACTAGCACAGATACGCAGTATTTT.